This T cell receptor beta chain was captured by sequencing in a study of CD4 T cells in relation to SARS-CoV-2 and coronaviruses. Points from the study as a whole: Pre-pandemic and post-infection samples never came from the same donor.

On this clone: Its antigen is not known.

The method was immunoSEQ multiplex PCR; TCRdb's version includes in-frame clones alone and lacks a portion of them. The table has 30,000 to 45,000 clones, approximately 88% seen once. Germline V gives CDR1 SGDLS, CDR2 YYNGEE. Trimming stripped 4 bases from V and 3 bases from J, with 14 bases between. The CDR3 runs to 14 residues. The specimen sequenced was memory CD4+ T cells from PBMCs. The rearrangement uses TRBV9 and TRBJ2-7, with D maybe TRBD2 (5 bases). The sequence was obtained from an adult with COVID-19. The CDR3 DNA is TGTGCCAGCAGCCCTGGTCTAGCAGGCTACGAGCAGTACTTC. Translation: CASSPGLAGYEQYF.